The 25 T cell receptor beta chains presented below share a single source sample, sequenced in a study of T cell repertoires in cytomegalovirus infection. No antigen has been assigned to these receptors. Each CDR3 protein is one row after TCRdb ran MiXCR on the reads. The sample lists 300,000 to 400,000 distinct CDR3 sequences; just under 25% were seen once. The material was cultured PBMCs, obtained from culture after CMV antigen stimulation. These receptors all stem from a human donor in good health (CMV status not recorded). Some clones in this sample may be carry-over from other donors' samples.

The rearrangement links TRBV6-2 or TRBV6-3 to TRBJ1-5; possibly TRBD1 for D (6 bases). This CDR3 spans 17 amino acids. The ends were cut back, 6 bases at V and 9 bases at J, with 27 bases in the middle. Germline CDR1 MNHEY, CDR2 SVGEGT. CDR3 nucleotide sequence: TGTGCCAGCAGACCTATTTACAGGGCACGGCAGGATCGGCCCCAGCATTTT. Translation gives CASRPIYRARQDRPQHF.

This clonotype has at least ten counts. V and J are TRBV12-3 or TRBV12-4 and TRBJ2-2; TRBD1 aligns across 7 bases. The CDR3 loop spans 15 amino acids. The V and J ends lost 5 bases and 0 bases, in that order; junction bases with no gene match: 3. CDR3 residues: CASSPGQANTGELFF. As DNA, the CDR3 is TGTGCCAGCAGTCCCGGACAGGCGAACACCGGGGAGCTGTTTTTT.

This clonotype has a handful of counts. This chain connects TRBV20-1 to TRBJ1-5; D remains ambiguous. Germline loops: CDR1 DFQATT, CDR2 SNEGSKA (reference sequence). The CDR3 is 15 amino acids. Trimming stripped 1 base from V and 1 base from J, with 11 bases between. CDR3 in amino acids: CSARVARLSNQPQHF. CDR3 in DNA: TGCAGTGCTAGAGTCGCTAGGTTAAGCAATCAGCCCCAGCATTTT.

The chain has TRBV19 and TRBJ1-5; TRBD1 might be the D (6 bases). There are 14 residues in the CDR3. From germline, CDR1 is LNHDA and CDR2 SQIVND (reference sequence). V was pared by 6 bases and J by 6 bases, with 15 bases between. CDR3 nucleotide sequence: TGTGCCAGTAGAAAAACAGGGACTAGTCAGCCCCAGCATTTT. Its translation is CASRKTGTSQPQHF. The variable domain in full, completed from reference TRBV19 and TRBJ1-5, reads DGGITQSPKYLFRKEGQNVTLSCEQNLNHDAMYWYRQDPGQGLRLIYYSQIVNDFQKGDIAEGYSVSREKKESFPLTVTSAQKNPTAFYLCASRKTGTSQPQHFGDGTRLSIL.

This clonotype was observed a handful of times. The CDR3 coding sequence is TGTGCCAGCAGTATACGGACAGGGGTAATCACTGAAGCTTTCTTT. Its protein product is CASSIRTGVITEAFF. The J gene is TRBJ1-1, the V gene TRBV28; 9 bases are shared with TRBD1. V lost 5 bases and J lost 4; bases outside the gene matches: 8. CDR1 is MDHEN and CDR2 is SYDVKM in the germline V gene. The CDR3 is made up of 15 amino acids.

This clonotype was seen repeatedly, ten times or more. The chain uses TRBV7-2 and TRBJ2-3; D is undetermined. Trimming removed 5 bases at V and 0 bases at J, with 9 bases between. The CDR3 is 14 amino acids. The germline gives CDR1 SGHTA, CDR2 FQGNSA. In nucleotides, the CDR3 is TGTGCCAGCAGCCAGCCAGACAGCACAGATACGCAGTATTTT. Protein: CASSQPDSTDTQYF.

This clonotype was found many times. The chain carries TRBV12-3 or TRBV12-4 and TRBJ2-1, with 8 bases matching TRBD2. CDR3 size: 14 residues. The ends lost 7 bases at V and 6 bases at J; junction bases unmatched: 8. CDR3 region: CASTLRGGTNEQFF. The CDR3 region has the DNA TGTGCCAGCACCCTACGGGGGGGCACCAATGAGCAGTTCTTC.

The J gene is TRBJ2-1, the V gene TRBV11-2; the match to TRBD2 covers 7 bases. The CDR3 runs to 13 residues. Germline assignment: CDR1 SGHAT and CDR2 FQNNGV. V dropped 4 bases and J dropped 3; count of bases not matched to a gene: 0. CDR3 sequence reads: CASSWTSYNEQFF. The DNA of the CDR3 is TGTGCCAGCAGCTGGACTAGCTACAATGAGCAGTTCTTC.

This clonotype was detected once. This sequence joins TRBV20-1 and TRBJ2-7; 8 positions agree with TRBD2. V shed 4 bases, J shed 5 bases, and the junction held 7 bases outside the gene matches. The CDR3 sequence is 13 residues long. CDR1 and CDR2 from the germline V gene are DFQATT and SNEGSKA (reference sequence). The CDR3 reads CSATSGRTDEQYF. In DNA form, the CDR3 reads TGCAGTGCTACCAGCGGGAGAACTGACGAGCAGTACTTC.

This clonotype appeared a few times. V and J are TRBV6-4 and TRBJ2-3; D remains unclear. Germline loops: CDR1 MRHNA, CDR2 SNTAGT. The length of the CDR3 is 15 residues. V was trimmed by 1 base and J by 4 bases, leaving 12 bases between them. The CDR3 sequence is CASSDLAGGPDTQYF. The CDR3 DNA follows: TGTGCCAGCAGTGACTTGGCAGGCGGACCAGATACGCAGTATTTT.

In this sample, this clonotype turned up many times. The rearrangement uses TRBV12-3 or TRBV12-4 and TRBJ2-1; D is undetermined. This CDR3 has 15 residues. V lost 4 bases and J 5 bases, leaving 15 bases between the germline ends. CDR3 DNA: TGTGCCAGCAGTTACTACCAGAGCCCAAACAATGAGCAGTTCTTC. Its translation is CASSYYQSPNNEQFF.

In this sample, this clonotype turned up many times. The chain joins TRBV7-2 to TRBJ1-2, with no clear D. Per germline, CDR1 SGHTA and CDR2 FQGNSA. V dropped 0 bases and J dropped 3 bases, with 8 bases sitting between them. The CDR3 is 14 amino acids. The CDR3 region has the DNA TGTGCCAGCAGCTTAGCCCGCCGCGACTATGGCTACACCTTC. The encoded protein is CASSLARRDYGYTF.

In its sample, this clonotype was seen a few times. This rearrangement joins TRBV24-1 to TRBJ2-2; 8 nucleotides align to TRBD1. The J segment lost 6 bases and the V segment lost 2 bases, leaving 7 bases of the junction unmatched. Germline CDR1 and CDR2: KGHDR and SFDVKD. The CDR3 runs 16 residues. CDR3 DNA: TGTGCCACCAGTGATTCGGCAGGGGGCGCGGCCGGGGAGCTGTTTTTT. It yields the protein CATSDSAGGAAGELFF.

The chain has TRBV12-5 and TRBJ1-3, with 7 bases matching TRBD1. Germline V gene data show CDR1 as LGHNT and CDR2 as FRNRAP. The CDR3 is 17 amino acids. The junction had 8 bases not matched to a gene; V was cut back by 0 bases and J by 3 bases. CDR3 DNA: TGTGCTAGTGGTTTGGTACAAGGGGGCCTGGGTGGAAACACCATATATTTT. Amino acid sequence: CASGLVQGGLGGNTIYF.

This clonotype was seen a handful of times. This chain connects TRBV28 to TRBJ2-2; D is ambiguous. The germline V gene encodes CDR1 MDHEN and CDR2 SYDVKM. V was clipped by 5 bases and J by 7 bases, with 11 bases between them. The CDR3 has 13 amino acids. In DNA, the CDR3 is TGTGCCAGCAGTACCCCGTCGAACGGGGAGCTGTTTTTT. It is translated as CASSTPSNGELFF.

V is TRBV6-2 or TRBV6-3 and J is TRBJ2-7; 11 bases fit TRBD2. Per germline, CDR1 MNHEY and CDR2 SVGEGT. J was trimmed by 6 bases and V by 5 bases; bases with no gene match: 9. The CDR3 consists of 15 residues. CDR3 DNA sequence: TGTGCCAGCAGTAAACTAGCGGGAGCTTTGAGCGAGCAGTACTTC. Amino acid sequence: CASSKLAGALSEQYF.

This clonotype showed up just a few times. CDR3 amino acids: CASSPKWTTQYF. As DNA, the CDR3 is TGTGCCAGCAGTCCCAAGTGGACTACGCAGTATTTT. The chain has TRBV25-1 and TRBJ2-3; D not resolved. The CDR3 runs to 12 residues. Germline values: CDR1 MGHDK, CDR2 SYGVNS. V was shortened by 5 bases and J by 8 bases, with 11 bases between the two germline ends.

This clonotype was counted a few times. This chain links TRBV19 with TRBJ1-2; 8 bases line up with TRBD1. In germline, CDR1 is LNHDA, CDR2 SQIVND (reference sequence). The CDR3 is 14 residues long. V shed 1 base, J shed 8 bases, and the junction held 6 bases outside the gene matches. In nucleotides, the CDR3 is TGTGCCAGTAGTATAGCCGGGACAGGAGGCGGCTACACCTTC. It codes for CASSIAGTGGGYTF.

A few counts support this clonotype. This rearrangement joins TRBV12-5 to TRBJ1-2; D might be TRBD1 (6 bases). Trimming stripped 1 base from V and 7 bases from J, with 10 bases between. CDR1 is LGHNT, CDR2 FRNRAP, per germline. CDR3 length: 13 residues. The CDR3 spells CASGLETGSGYTF. The CDR3 bases are TGTGCTAGTGGTTTGGAAACAGGGAGTGGCTACACCTTC.

This clonotype was observed at least ten times. The genes are TRBV7-8 and TRBJ1-2; 8 bases match TRBD1. The V and J ends lost 0 bases and 7 bases, in that order; junction bases with no gene match: 7. The CDR3 runs 15 residues. Germline assignment: CDR1 SGHVS and CDR2 FQNEAQ. The CDR3 spells CASSLARTGLRGYTF. The DNA of the CDR3 is TGTGCCAGCAGCTTAGCGCGGACAGGGCTTCGTGGCTACACCTTC.

The gene calls are TRBV7-3 and TRBJ2-5, with D perhaps TRBD2 (5 bases). Trimming cost V 2 bases and J 7 bases, with 11 bases left between them. This CDR3 has 13 amino acids. Germline CDR1 reads SGHTA; CDR2 reads FQGTGA. CDR3 amino acids: CASSLELGGTQYF. Here the CDR3 DNA reads TGTGCCAGCAGCTTAGAACTAGGCGGGACCCAGTACTTC.

This clonotype was detected a few times. The J gene is TRBJ1-1, the V gene TRBV7-9; the match to TRBD1 covers 10 bases. The CDR3 covers 15 residues. Germline CDR1 is SEHNR and CDR2 is FQNEAQ (reference sequence). J gave up 2 bases and V 3 bases, and 3 bases lay outside the gene matches. In DNA, the CDR3 is TGTGCCAGCAGCTTCGGGACAGGGGTCAACACTGAAGCTTTCTTT. Translated, it gives CASSFGTGVNTEAFF.

This clonotype was observed a few times. The chain uses TRBV6-2 or TRBV6-3 and TRBJ2-1, with 8 positions matching TRBD2. This CDR3 is 15 amino acids long. The V and J ends lost 7 bases and 2 bases, in that order; junction bases with no gene match: 7. Germline CDR1 reads MNHEY; CDR2 reads SVGEGT. In DNA form, the CDR3 reads TGTGCCAGCAACTACGGGAGGGCACCCTACAATGAGCAGTTCTTC. Protein product: CASNYGRAPYNEQFF.

This clonotype came up once. V is TRBV5-1 and J is TRBJ2-7; D uncertain. The germline CDR1 and CDR2 sequences are SGHRS and YFSETQ. Between the trimmed V and J ends, which lost 5 bases and 2 bases, there was a span of 14 bases. The CDR3 spans 14 residues. The CDR3 protein is CASSRETWAYEQYF. CDR3 in DNA: TGCGCCAGCAGTAGGGAAACGTGGGCCTACGAGCAGTACTTC. Using reference TRBV5-1 and TRBJ2-7 for the parts outside the CDR3, the full variable domain is KAGVTQTPRYLIKTRGQQVTLSCSPISGHRSVSWYQQTPGQGLQFLFEYFSETQRNKGNFPGRFSGRQFSNSRSEMNVSTLELGDSALYLCASSRETWAYEQYFGPGTRLTVT.

The sample holds many counts of this clonotype. This sequence joins TRBV7-6 and TRBJ2-1; 10 bases fit TRBD2. J gave up 1 base and V 4 bases, and 1 base lay outside the gene matches. Germline V gene lookup returns CDR1 SGHVS and CDR2 FNYEAQ. This CDR3 contains 15 residues. The CDR3 nucleotides read TGTGCCAGCAGCTCACTAGCGGGATCCTACAATGAGCAGTTCTTC. Its protein is CASSSLAGSYNEQFF.